This T cell receptor (beta chain) was identified in a study of CD8 T cells in Susac syndrome. Study overall: Patients with Susac syndrome who were sequenced included roughly 6 with active disease and fewer than 10 in remission. Study results and caveats: The study recognized that its TCR sequencing and HLA analysis covered a relatively small number of individuals.

Fulfillment of recently defined diagnostic criteria for definite or probable disease was shown by the patients with Susac syndrome. The CDR3 runs to 17 residues. With 5 bases removed from V and 7 bases from J, the gap between germline ends came to 26 bases. This clonotype was observed once. What it binds is unknown. The RNA, roughly 0.5 to 1 ug, was put through reverse transcription using random hexamers. TCRdb passed the immunoSEQ multiplex PCR reads through MiXCR, listing each CDR3 protein once. Counted here are about 190,000 distinct CDR3 sequences, 85% to 95% occurring once; the ten biggest clones make up roughly 0.15%.

The sequenced sample consisted of CD8+ T cells from PBMCs. This rearrangement joins TRBV12-3 or TRBV12-4 to TRBJ1-2, with D possibly being TRBD1 (5 bases). The TCR originated in a human donor with Susac syndrome. The CDR3 DNA reads as TGTGCCAGCAGTCCGAATAGGGCGGGGCCTCACGAGGGTGGCTACACCTTC. This gives the protein CASSPNRAGPHEGGYTF.